One and the same sample provided the 10 T cell receptor beta chains below, sequenced in a study of shared clonotypes between healthy human individuals. Measured with immunoSEQ multiplex PCR; TCRdb has only the in-frame clones, and not every one. Of roughly 500,000 clones in the sample, approximately 79% are singletons; the top ten hold 13%. Sequenced input: PBMCs. The source of these receptors is a middle-aged woman in good health. Some clones in this sample may be carry-over from other donors' samples.

The chain couples TRBV28 to TRBJ1-2; TRBD1 might be the D (5 bases). The CDR3 has 12 amino acids. V was shortened by 1 base and J by 8 bases, with 8 bases between the two germline ends. Germline V CDR1 and CDR2: MDHEN, SYDVKM. The CDR3 sequence is CASSLSGKGYTF. The CDR3, as DNA: TGTGCCAGCAGTTTATCAGGGAAAGGCTACACCTTC.

V gene TRBV6-5 combines with J gene TRBJ2-7; D possibly matches TRBD1 or TRBD2 (5 bases each). The CDR3 totals 15 residues. CDR1 is MNHEY and CDR2 is SVGAGI in the germline V gene. V lost 6 bases, J lost 0 bases, and 15 bases lay in between. In nucleotides, the CDR3 is TGTGCCAGCAGGCGTGGGGGTATAGGCTCCTACGAGCAGTACTTC. Residues: CASRRGGIGSYEQYF.

This clone was found a few times. This chain joins TRBV5-5 and TRBJ1-5; D is possibly TRBD1 (6 bases). V dropped 5 bases and J dropped 1 base, with 10 bases sitting between them. Germline CDR1 and CDR2: SGHKS and YYEKEE (reference sequence). The CDR3 is 14 amino acids. The CDR3 is CASSRDTSNQPQHF. CDR3 coding DNA: TGTGCCAGCAGTCGGGACACCAGCAATCAGCCCCAGCATTTT.

The chain uses TRBV11-3 and TRBJ2-3; D remains unclear. CDR1 is SGHNT and CDR2 is YENEEA in the germline V gene. The ends were cut back, 2 bases at V and 11 bases at J, with 17 bases in the middle. The CDR3 covers 14 residues. CDR3 nucleotide sequence: TGTGCCAGCAGCTTATCGACTGAGAGACCCCAGCAGTATTTT. Its translation: CASSLSTERPQQYF. Together with reference TRBV11-3 and TRBJ2-3, the CDR3 gives the full variable domain: EAGVVQSPRYKIIEKKQPVAFWCNPISGHNTLYWYLQNLGQGPELLIRYENEEAVDDSQLPKDRFSAERLKGVDSTLKIQPAELGDSAVYLCASSLSTERPQQYFGPGTRLTVL.

With respect to this clone: Distinct nucleotide sequences in the sample also encode this CDR3. This sequence joins TRBV5-1 and TRBJ2-7; possibly TRBD1 for D (5 bases). The CDR3 runs to 13 residues. The V gene's germline CDR1 is SGHRS and CDR2 YFSETQ. V gave up 4 bases and J gave up 1 base, with 9 bases separating them. The CDR3 reads CASSPQGSYEQYF. In DNA, the CDR3 is TGCGCCAGCAGCCCGCAGGGATCCTACGAGCAGTACTTC.

This clone has more than one count but fewer than ten. Other DNA variants within this sample encode the same CDR3. The chain combines TRBV5-8 with TRBJ1-1, with 7 bases lining up with TRBD1. V lost 1 base and J lost 4; bases outside the gene matches: 4. Germline V gives CDR1 SGHTS, CDR2 YDEGEE. There are 14 residues in the CDR3. This CDR3 reads CASSLRGLGTEAFF. The CDR3 DNA reads as TGTGCCAGCAGCTTGAGGGGGCTGGGCACTGAAGCTTTCTTT.

The J gene is TRBJ2-4, the V gene TRBV9, with 7 bases aligning to TRBD2. The CDR3 extends over 15 amino acids. V lost 3 bases to trimming and J lost 1 base; unmatched junction nucleotides: 4. Germline CDR1 SGDLS, CDR2 YYNGEE. The CDR3 spells CASSGGSVAKNIQYF. In DNA form, the CDR3 reads TGTGCCAGCAGCGGCGGGAGTGTTGCCAAAAACATTCAGTACTTC.

This chain connects TRBV28 to TRBJ2-7; 8 bases are shared with TRBD1. CDR3 length equals 17 residues. Per the germline V gene, CDR1 is MDHEN and CDR2 is SYDVKM. V was pared by 2 bases and J by 4 bases, with 13 bases of the junction left unmatched. CDR3 region: CASSLTGRGRIGYEQYF. CDR3 sequence (DNA): TGTGCCAGCAGTTTAACGGGCAGGGGGCGAATTGGGTACGAGCAGTACTTC.

With regard to this clone: The same CDR3 is also encoded by other DNA sequences in this sample. The J gene is TRBJ2-1, the V gene TRBV5-1; D is possibly TRBD1 (6 bases). CDR1 and CDR2 (germline): SGHRS, YFSETQ. CDR3 length: 12 amino acids. Trimming left V 4 bases short and J 4 bases short, with 6 bases between. The CDR3: CASSGQYNEQFF. CDR3 in DNA: TGCGCCAGCAGCGGACAGTACAATGAGCAGTTCTTC.

The chain employs TRBV2 and TRBJ2-2; D not certain. Trimming stripped 2 bases from V and 5 bases from J, with 9 bases between. This CDR3 spans 14 amino acids. Germline V gene lookup returns CDR1 SNHLY and CDR2 FYNNEI. The CDR3 coding sequence is TGTGCCAGCAGTGAAACAACAGCTACCGGGGAGCTGTTTTTT. This gives the protein CASSETTATGELFF.